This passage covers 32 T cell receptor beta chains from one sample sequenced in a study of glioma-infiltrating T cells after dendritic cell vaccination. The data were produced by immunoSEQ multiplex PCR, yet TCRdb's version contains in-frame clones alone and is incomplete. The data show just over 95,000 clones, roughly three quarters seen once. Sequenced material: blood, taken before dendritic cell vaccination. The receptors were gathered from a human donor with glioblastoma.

CDR3 sequence (DNA): TGTGCCAGCAGGTCCTACAGGGATCAGCCCCAGCATTTT. Translation: CASRSYRDQPQHF. The V call is TRBV2, the J call TRBJ1-5; tentatively, D is TRBD1 (6 bases). The V and J ends lost 6 bases and 5 bases respectively, with 11 bases between them. CDR1 and CDR2 (germline): SNHLY, FYNNEI. This CDR3 is 13 amino acids long.

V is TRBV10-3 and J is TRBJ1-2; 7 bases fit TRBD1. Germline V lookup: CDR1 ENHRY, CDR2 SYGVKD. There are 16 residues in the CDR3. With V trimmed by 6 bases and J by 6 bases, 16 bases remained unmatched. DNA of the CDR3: TGTGCCATCAGCGGGGTCGGGACAGTCAGGACCAATGGCTACACCTTC. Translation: CAISGVGTVRTNGYTF.

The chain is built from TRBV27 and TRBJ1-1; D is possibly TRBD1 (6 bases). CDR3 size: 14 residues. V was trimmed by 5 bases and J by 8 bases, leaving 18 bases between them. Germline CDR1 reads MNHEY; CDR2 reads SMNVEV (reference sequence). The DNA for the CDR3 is TGTGCCAGCAGTCTGGCATGGGACACCCCAGAAGCTTTCTTT. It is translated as CASSLAWDTPEAFF.

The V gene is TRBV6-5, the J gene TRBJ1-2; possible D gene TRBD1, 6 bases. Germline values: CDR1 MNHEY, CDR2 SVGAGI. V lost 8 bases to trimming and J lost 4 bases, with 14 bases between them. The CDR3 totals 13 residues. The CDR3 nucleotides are TGTGCCAGCTGGTCGGCAGGGGCCTATGGCTACACCTTC. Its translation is CASWSAGAYGYTF.

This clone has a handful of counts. CDR3 amino acids: CATRWRGEGDTQYF. The CDR3 DNA is TGTGCCACCCGCTGGCGGGGGGAAGGAGATACGCAGTATTTT. V and J are TRBV2 and TRBJ2-3, with 8 nucleotides matching TRBD2. After removal of 10 bases from V and 5 bases from J, the junction contained 11 bases not matched to a gene. The germline gives CDR1 SNHLY, CDR2 FYNNEI. This CDR3 region has 14 residues.

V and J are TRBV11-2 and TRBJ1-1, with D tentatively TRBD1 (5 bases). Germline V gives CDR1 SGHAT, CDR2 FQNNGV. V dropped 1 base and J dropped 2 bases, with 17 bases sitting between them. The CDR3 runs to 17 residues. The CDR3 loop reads CASSLGQGGLGNTEAFF. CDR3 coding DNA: TGTGCCAGCAGCTTAGGGCAGGGAGGTCTGGGAAACACTGAAGCTTTCTTT. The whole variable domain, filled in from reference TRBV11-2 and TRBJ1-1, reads EAGVAQSPRYKIIEKRQSVAFWCNPISGHATLYWYQQILGQGPKLLIQFQNNGVVDDSQLPKDRFSAERLKGVDSTLKIQPAKLEDSAVYLCASSLGQGGLGNTEAFFGQGTRLTVV.

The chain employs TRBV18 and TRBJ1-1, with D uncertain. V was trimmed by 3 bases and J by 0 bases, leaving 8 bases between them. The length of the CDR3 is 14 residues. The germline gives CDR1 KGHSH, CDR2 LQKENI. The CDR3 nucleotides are TGTGCCAGCTCACCGCGCACAGTGAACACTGAAGCTTTCTTT. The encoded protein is CASSPRTVNTEAFF.

CDR3 sequence (DNA): TGCGCCAGCAGCTTGCAGGGGAAAGTTGAAAAACTGTTTTTT. Its protein is CASSLQGKVEKLFF. The chain carries TRBV5-1 and TRBJ1-4; D possibly corresponds to TRBD1 (6 bases). The V and J ends lost 1 base and 7 bases respectively, with 11 bases between them. The CDR3 runs 14 residues. From germline, CDR1 is SGHRS and CDR2 YFSETQ.

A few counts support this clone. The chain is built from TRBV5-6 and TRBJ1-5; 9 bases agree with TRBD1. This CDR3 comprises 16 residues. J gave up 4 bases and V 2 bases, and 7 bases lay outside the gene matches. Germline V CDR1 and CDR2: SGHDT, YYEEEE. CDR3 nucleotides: TGTGCCAGCAGCTTACAAACAGGGGGCGTAAATCAGCCCCAGCATTTT. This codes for CASSLQTGGVNQPQHF.

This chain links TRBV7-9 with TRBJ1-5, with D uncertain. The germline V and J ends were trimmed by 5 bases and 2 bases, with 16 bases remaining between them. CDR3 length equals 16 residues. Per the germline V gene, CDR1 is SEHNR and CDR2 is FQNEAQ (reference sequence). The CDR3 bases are TGTGCCAGCAGCCCTACTGGCCCCGGGGGCAATCAGCCCCAGCATTTT. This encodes CASSPTGPGGNQPQHF.

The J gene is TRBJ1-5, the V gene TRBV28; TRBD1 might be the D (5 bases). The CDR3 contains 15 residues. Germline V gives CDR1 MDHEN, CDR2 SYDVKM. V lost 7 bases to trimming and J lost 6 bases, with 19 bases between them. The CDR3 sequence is CASNLGQSWFQPQHF. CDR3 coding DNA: TGTGCCAGCAACCTGGGGCAGAGTTGGTTTCAGCCCCAGCATTTT. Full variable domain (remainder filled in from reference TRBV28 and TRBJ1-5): DVKVTQSSRYLVKRTGEKVFLECVQDMDHENMFWYRQDPGLGLRLIYFSYDVKMKEKGDIPEGYSVSREKKERFSLILESASTNQTSMYLCASNLGQSWFQPQHFGDGTRLSIL.

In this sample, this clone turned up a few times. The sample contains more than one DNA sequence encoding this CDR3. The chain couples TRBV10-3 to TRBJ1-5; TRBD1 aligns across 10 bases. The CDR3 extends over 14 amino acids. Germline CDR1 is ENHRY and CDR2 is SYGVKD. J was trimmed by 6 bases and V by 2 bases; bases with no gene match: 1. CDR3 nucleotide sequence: TGTGCCATCAGTGAGGGACAGGGGGGTCAGCCCCAGCATTTT. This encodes CAISEGQGGQPQHF.

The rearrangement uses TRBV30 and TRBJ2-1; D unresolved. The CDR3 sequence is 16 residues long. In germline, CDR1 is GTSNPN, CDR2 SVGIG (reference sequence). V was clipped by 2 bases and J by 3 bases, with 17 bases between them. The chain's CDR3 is CAWSPTASVGYNEQFF. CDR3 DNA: TGTGCCTGGAGTCCTACGGCCAGCGTTGGCTACAATGAGCAGTTCTTC.

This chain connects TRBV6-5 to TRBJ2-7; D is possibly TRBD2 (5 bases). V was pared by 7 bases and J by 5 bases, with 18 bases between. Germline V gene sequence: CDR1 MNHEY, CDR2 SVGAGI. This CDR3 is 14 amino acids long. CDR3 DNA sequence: TGTGCCAGCATGAGTAGCGAGAGGGCCCACGAGCAGTACTTC. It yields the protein CASMSSERAHEQYF.

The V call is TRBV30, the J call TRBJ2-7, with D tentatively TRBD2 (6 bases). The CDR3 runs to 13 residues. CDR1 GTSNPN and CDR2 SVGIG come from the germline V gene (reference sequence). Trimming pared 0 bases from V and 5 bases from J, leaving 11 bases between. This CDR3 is CAWSVGGADEQYF. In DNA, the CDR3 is TGTGCCTGGAGTGTCGGCGGGGCCGACGAGCAGTACTTC.

CDR3 DNA sequence: TGTGCCAGCTCATTTACGACTCCAGGGGCCCACAACTATGGCTACACCTTC. Translating gives CASSFTTPGAHNYGYTF. The chain is built from TRBV18 and TRBJ1-2; the D gene is possibly TRBD1 (6 bases). Germline CDR1 reads KGHSH; CDR2 reads LQKENI. The CDR3 totals 17 residues. The V end lost 5 bases, the J end lost 2 bases, and 21 bases lay between the germline ends.

This CDR3 is CASSLYRDSHYEQYF. CDR3 sequence (DNA): TGTGCCAGCAGCTTATACCGGGACAGCCACTACGAGCAGTACTTC. J is TRBJ2-7 and V is TRBV11-2; TRBD1 aligns across 7 bases. The CDR3 covers 15 residues. Germline CDR1 reads SGHAT; CDR2 reads FQNNGV. Germline trimming cut 2 bases from V and 3 bases from J; bases unmatched to any gene: 7.

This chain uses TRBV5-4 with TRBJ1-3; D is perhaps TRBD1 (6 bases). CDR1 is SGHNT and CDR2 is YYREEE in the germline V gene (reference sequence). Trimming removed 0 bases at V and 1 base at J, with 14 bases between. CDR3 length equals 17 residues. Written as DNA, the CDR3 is TGTGCCAGCAGCTTGGCCGGGGGGCAGGAATCTGGAAACACCATATATTTT. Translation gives CASSLAGGQESGNTIYF.

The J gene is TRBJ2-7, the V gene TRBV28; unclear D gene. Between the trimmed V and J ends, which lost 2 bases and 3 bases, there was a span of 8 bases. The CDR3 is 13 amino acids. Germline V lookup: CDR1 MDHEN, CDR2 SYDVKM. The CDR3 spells CASSLLNIYEQYF. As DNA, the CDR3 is TGTGCCAGCAGTTTACTTAATATCTACGAGCAGTACTTC.

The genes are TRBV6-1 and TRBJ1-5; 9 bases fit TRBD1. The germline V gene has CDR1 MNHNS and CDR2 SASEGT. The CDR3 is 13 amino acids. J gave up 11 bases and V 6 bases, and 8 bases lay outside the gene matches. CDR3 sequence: CASRRTGEATQHF. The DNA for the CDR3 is TGTGCCAGCAGAAGGACAGGGGAGGCGACCCAGCATTTT.

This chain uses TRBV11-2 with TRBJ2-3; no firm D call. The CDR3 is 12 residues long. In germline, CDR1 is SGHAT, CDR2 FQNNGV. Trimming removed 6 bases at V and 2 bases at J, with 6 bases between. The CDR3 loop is CASSRSTDTQYF. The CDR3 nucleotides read TGTGCCAGCAGTCGGTCCACAGATACGCAGTATTTT. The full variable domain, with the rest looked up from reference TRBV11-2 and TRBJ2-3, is EAGVAQSPRYKIIEKRQSVAFWCNPISGHATLYWYQQILGQGPKLLIQFQNNGVVDDSQLPKDRFSAERLKGVDSTLKIQPAKLEDSAVYLCASSRSTDTQYFGPGTRLTVL.

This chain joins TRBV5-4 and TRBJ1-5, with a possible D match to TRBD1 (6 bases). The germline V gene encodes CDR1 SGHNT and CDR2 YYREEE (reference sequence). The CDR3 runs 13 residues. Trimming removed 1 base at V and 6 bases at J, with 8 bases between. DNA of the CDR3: TGTGCCAGCAGCTTGCAGGGGACTCAGCCCCAGCATTTT. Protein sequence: CASSLQGTQPQHF.

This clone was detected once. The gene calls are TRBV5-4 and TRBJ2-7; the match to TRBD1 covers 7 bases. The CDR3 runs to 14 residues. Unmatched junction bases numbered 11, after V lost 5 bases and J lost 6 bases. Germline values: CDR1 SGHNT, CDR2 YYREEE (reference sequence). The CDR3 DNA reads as TGTGCCAGCAGACCGACAGGGTTGCTTAGCGAGCAGTACTTC. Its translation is CASRPTGLLSEQYF.

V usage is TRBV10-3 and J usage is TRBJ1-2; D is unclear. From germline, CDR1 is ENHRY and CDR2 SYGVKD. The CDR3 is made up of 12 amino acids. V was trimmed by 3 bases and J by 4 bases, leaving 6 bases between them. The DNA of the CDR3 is TGTGCCATCAGTGACGGGAGCTATGGCTACACCTTC. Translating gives CAISDGSYGYTF.

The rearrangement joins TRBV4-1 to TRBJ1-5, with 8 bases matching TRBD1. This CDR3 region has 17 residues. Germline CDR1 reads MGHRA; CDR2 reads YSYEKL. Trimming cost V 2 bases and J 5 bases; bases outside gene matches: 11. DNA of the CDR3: TGCGCCAGCAGCCAACCTCGACAGGGGAGAGGCGATCAGCCCCAGCATTTT. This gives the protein CASSQPRQGRGDQPQHF.

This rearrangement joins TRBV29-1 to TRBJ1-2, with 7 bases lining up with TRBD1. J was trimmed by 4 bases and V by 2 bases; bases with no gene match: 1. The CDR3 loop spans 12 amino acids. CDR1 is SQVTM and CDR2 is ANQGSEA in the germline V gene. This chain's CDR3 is CSVETGVYGYTF. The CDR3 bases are TGCAGCGTTGAAACAGGGGTCTATGGCTACACCTTC.

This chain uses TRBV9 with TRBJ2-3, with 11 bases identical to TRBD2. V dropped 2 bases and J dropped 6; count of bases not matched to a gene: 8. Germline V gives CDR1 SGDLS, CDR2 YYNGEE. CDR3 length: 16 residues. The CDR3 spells CASSVTSGSGGDTQYF. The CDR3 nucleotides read TGTGCCAGCAGCGTCACTAGCGGGAGTGGGGGGGATACGCAGTATTTT.

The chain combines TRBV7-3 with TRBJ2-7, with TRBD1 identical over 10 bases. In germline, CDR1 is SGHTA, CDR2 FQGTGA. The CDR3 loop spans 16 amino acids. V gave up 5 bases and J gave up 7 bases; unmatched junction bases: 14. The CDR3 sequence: CASSPGGGTGVAEQYF. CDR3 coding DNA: TGTGCCAGCAGCCCCGGGGGTGGGACAGGGGTGGCAGAGCAGTACTTC.

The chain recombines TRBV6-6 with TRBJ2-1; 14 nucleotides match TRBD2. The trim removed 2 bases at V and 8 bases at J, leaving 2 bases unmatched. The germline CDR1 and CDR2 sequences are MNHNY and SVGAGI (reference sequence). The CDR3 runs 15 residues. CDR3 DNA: TGTGCCAGCAGTTACGGGGGACTAGCGGGAGATGAGCAGTTCTTC. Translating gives CASSYGGLAGDEQFF.

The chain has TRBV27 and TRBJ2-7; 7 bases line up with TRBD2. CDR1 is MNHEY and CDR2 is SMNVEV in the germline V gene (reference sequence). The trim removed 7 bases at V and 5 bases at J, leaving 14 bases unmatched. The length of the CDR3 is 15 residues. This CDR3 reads CASTFLGGSHHEQYF. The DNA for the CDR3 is TGTGCCAGCACCTTCTTGGGCGGGAGCCACCACGAGCAGTACTTC.

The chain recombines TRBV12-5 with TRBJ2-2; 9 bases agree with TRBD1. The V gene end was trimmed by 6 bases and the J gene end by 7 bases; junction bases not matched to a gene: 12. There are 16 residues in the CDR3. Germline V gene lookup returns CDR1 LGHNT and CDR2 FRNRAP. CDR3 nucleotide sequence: TGTGCTAGTGGACCTCTGACAGGGGGAACCGTCGGGGAGCTGTTTTTT. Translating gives CASGPLTGGTVGELFF.

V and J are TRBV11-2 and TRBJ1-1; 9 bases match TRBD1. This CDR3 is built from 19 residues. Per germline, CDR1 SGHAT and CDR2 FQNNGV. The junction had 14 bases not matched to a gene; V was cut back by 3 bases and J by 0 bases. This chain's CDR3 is CASSLGGDRVGRMNTEAFF. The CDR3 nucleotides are TGTGCCAGCAGCTTGGGGGGGGACAGGGTAGGTCGGATGAACACTGAAGCTTTCTTT.